This TCR beta chain stems from a study of T-cell memory formation after mild COVID-19. Study-level findings and limits: Certain responding clones were present in pre-infection memory, suggesting participation of cross-reactive memory.

As to this clonotype: Its antigen is as yet unknown.

TCRdb processed the 5' RACE reads anew with MiXCR; each CDR3 protein has one entry. The table lists fewer than 200,000 distinct CDR3 sequences, about 18% of them singletons. Germline V gives CDR1 SGHTA, CDR2 FQGNSA. V lost 3 bases and J 0 bases, leaving 12 bases between the germline ends. The CDR3 spans 17 residues. Specimen: PBMCs or a T cell subset sorted from them (not recorded which). This rearrangement joins TRBV7-2 to TRBJ1-6; TRBD1 might be the D (6 bases). The receptor comes from a man between 18 and 29 years old who had mild COVID-19 (a few samples of this study predate the infection). Cell type and time point are not known. In nucleotides, the CDR3 is TGTGCCAGCAGCTTGGGACACACGAACTCCTATAATTCACCCCTCCACTTT. This translates into CASSLGHTNSYNSPLHF.